This T cell receptor (beta chain) was sequenced during a study of cytomegalovirus exposure and HLA in healthy donors. General observations from the study: About 87% or about 30% of the time was how often most TCR beta V segments were productive, according to an earlier analysis. The authors assumed roughly uniform sequencing depth across donors for presence/absence analyses. Whilst most TCR sequences proved rare, a subset of public TCRs occurred across many donors.

As for this clone: The antigen remains undetermined.

CDR3 length: 13 amino acids. The V gene lost 6 bases and the J gene lost 4 bases, with 12 bases spanning the gap. Germline V CDR1 and CDR2: MNHNS, SASEGT. PCR was performed using 60 Vbeta and 13 Jbeta primers. Data came from immunoSEQ multiplex PCR; TCRdb stores just in-frame clones and leaves some out. The sample totals around 160,000 clones; its top ten clones hold around 1.5%. The V and J genes are TRBV6-1 and TRBJ1-1; TRBD1 is a possible D gene (6 bases). The clonotype comes from a woman between 45 and 65 years old in good health and CMV-seronegative. Sequences were obtained from PBMCs. Here the CDR3 DNA reads TGTGCCAGCAGAGTTGACAGGTTCACTGAAGCTTTCTTT. Residues: CASRVDRFTEAFF.